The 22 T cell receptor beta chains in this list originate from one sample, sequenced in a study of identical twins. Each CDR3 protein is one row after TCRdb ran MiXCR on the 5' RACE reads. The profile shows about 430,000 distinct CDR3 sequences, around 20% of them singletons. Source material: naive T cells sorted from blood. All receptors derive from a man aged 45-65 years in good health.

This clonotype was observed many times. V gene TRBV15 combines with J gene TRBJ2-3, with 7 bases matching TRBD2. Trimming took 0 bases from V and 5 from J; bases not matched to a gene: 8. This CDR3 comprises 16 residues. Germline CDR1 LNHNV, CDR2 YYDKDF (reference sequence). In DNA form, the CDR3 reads TGTGCCACCAGCAGAGATTGGCGGGAGATGATAGATACGCAGTATTTT. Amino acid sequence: CATSRDWREMIDTQYF.

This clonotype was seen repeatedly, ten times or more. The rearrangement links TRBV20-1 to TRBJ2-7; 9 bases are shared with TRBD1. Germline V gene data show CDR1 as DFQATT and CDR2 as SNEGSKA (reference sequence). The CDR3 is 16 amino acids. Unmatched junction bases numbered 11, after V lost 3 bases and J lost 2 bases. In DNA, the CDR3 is TGCAGTGCTAGCTTACTCCGGGACAGGGCCCCCTACGAGCAGTACTTC. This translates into CSASLLRDRAPYEQYF.

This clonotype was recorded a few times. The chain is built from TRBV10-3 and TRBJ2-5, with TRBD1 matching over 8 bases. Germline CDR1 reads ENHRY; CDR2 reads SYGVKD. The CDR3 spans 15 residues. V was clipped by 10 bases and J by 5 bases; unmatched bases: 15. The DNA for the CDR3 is TGTGCCACGGCCCCCCGGACAGGGTTATGGGAGACCCAGTACTTC. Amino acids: CATAPRTGLWETQYF.

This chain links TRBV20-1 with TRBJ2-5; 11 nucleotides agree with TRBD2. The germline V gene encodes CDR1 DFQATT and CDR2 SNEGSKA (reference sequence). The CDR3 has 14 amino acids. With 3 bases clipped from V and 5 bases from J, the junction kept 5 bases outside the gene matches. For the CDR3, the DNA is TGCAGTGCTAGTAGGCTAGCGGGGGGTGAGACCCAGTACTTC. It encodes CSASRLAGGETQYF.

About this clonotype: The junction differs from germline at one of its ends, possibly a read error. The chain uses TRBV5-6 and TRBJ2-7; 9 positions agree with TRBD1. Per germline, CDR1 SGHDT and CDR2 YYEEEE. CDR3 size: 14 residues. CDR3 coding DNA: TGTGCCAGCAGCTTCGGGACAGGGTCCTCCGAGCAGTACTTC. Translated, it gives CASSFGTGSSEQYF.

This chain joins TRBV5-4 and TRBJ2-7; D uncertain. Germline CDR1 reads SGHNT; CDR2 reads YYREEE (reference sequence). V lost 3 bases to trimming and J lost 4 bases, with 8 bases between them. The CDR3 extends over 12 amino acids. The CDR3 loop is CASSYDQYEQYF. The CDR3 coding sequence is TGTGCCAGCAGCTACGACCAATACGAGCAGTACTTC.

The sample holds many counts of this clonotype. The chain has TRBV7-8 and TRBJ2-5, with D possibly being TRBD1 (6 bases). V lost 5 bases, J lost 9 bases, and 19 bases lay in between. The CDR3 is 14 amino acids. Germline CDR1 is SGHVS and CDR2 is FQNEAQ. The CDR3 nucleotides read TGTGCCAGCAGCGGGGACATTCGGGCCAAGGCCCAGTACTTC. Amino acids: CASSGDIRAKAQYF.

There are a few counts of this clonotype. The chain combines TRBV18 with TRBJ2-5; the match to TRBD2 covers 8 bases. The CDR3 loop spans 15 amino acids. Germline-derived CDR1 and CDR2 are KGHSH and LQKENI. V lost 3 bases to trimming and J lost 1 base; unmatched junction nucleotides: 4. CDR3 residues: CASSPGLVGQETQYF. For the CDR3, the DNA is TGTGCCAGCTCACCGGGACTAGTTGGCCAAGAGACCCAGTACTTC.

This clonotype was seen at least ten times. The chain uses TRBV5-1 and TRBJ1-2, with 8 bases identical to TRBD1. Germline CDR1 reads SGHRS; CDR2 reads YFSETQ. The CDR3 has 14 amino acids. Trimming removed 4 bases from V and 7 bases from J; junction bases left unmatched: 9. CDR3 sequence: CASSLEGQGRGYTF. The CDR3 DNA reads TGCGCCAGCAGCCTGGAAGGACAGGGTCGTGGCTACACCTTC.

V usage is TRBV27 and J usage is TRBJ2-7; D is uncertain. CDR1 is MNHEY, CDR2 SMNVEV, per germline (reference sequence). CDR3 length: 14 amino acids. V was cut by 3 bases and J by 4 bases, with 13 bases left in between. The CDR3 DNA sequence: TGTGCCAGCAGTTTCGTCAATACGGTGTACGAGCAGTACTTC. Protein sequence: CASSFVNTVYEQYF.

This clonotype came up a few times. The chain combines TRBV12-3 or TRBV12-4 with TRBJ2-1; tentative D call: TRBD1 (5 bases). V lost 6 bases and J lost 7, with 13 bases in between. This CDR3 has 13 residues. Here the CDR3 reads CASSLPKGNEQFF. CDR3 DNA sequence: TGTGCCAGCAGCCTTCCTAAGGGGAATGAGCAGTTCTTC.

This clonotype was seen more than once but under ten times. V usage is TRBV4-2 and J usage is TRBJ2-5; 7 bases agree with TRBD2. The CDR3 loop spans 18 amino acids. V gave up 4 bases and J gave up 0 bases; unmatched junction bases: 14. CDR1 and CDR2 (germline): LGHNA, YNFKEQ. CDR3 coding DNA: TGTGCCAGCAGCCCGGGAGGAATGGGGGGATTATACCAAGAGACCCAGTACTTC. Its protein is CASSPGGMGGLYQETQYF.

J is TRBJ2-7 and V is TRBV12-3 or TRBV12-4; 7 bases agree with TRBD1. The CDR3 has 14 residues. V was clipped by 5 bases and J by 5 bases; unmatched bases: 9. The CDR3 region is CASSLTGFSDEQYF. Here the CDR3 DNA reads TGTGCCAGCAGTCTGACAGGGTTCTCGGACGAGCAGTACTTC.

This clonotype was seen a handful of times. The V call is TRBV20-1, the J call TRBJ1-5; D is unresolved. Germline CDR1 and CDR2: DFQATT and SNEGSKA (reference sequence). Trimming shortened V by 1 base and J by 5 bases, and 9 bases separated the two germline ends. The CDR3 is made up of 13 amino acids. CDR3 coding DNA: TGCAGTGCTAGAGGCAACAGCGATCAGCCCCAGCATTTT. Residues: CSARGNSDQPQHF.

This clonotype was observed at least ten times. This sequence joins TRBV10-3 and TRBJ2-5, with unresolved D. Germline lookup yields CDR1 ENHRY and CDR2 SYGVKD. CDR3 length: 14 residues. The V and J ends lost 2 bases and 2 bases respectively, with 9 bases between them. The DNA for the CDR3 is TGTGCCATCAGTGAGGGGCAGAAACAAGAGACCCAGTACTTC. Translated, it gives CAISEGQKQETQYF.

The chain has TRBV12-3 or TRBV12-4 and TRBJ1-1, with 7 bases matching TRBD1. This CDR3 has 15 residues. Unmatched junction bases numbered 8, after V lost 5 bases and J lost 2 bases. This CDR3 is CASSVRTGANTEAFF. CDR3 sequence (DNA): TGTGCCAGCAGTGTGAGGACAGGAGCAAACACTGAAGCTTTCTTT.

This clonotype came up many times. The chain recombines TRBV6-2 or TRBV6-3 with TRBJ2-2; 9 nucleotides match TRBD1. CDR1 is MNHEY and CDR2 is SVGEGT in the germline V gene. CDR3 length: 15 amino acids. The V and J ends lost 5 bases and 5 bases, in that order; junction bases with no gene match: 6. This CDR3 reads CASSPGTGLTGELFF. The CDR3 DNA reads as TGTGCCAGCAGTCCCGGGACAGGGCTTACCGGGGAGCTGTTTTTT.

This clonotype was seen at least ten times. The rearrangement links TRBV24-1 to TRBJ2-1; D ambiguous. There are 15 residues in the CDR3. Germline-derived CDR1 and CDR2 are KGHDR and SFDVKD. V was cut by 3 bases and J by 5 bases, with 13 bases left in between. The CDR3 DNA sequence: TGTGCCACCAGTGATAGGGCGGAGACGGACAATGAGCAGTTCTTC. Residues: CATSDRAETDNEQFF.

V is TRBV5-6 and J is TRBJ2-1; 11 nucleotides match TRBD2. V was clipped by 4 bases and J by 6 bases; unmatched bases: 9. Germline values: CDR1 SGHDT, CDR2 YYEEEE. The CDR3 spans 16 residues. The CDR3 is CASSPTSGSVFNEQFF. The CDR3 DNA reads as TGTGCCAGCAGCCCAACTAGCGGGAGCGTTTTCAATGAGCAGTTCTTC.

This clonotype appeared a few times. In DNA form, the CDR3 reads TGCGCCAGCAGCCGGAGGGGGGACAGCACAGATACGCAGTATTTT. Its protein product is CASSRRGDSTDTQYF. The chain employs TRBV4-3 and TRBJ2-3, with D perhaps given as TRBD1 or TRBD2 (6 bases each). Trimming stripped 4 bases from V and 0 bases from J, with 11 bases between. CDR1 is LGHNA, CDR2 YSLEER, per germline. This CDR3 region has 15 residues.

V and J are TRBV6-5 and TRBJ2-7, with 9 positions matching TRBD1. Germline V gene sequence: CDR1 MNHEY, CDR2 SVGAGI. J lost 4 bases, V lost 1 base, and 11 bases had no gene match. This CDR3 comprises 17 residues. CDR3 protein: CASSYLLRQGVLYEQYF. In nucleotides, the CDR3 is TGTGCCAGCAGTTACTTACTACGACAGGGGGTTCTTTACGAGCAGTACTTC.

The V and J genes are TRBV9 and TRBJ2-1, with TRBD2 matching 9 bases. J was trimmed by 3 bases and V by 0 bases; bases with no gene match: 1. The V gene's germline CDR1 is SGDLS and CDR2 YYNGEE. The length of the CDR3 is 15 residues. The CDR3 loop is CASSVGLADYNEQFF. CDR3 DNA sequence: TGTGCCAGCAGCGTAGGACTAGCGGACTACAATGAGCAGTTCTTC.